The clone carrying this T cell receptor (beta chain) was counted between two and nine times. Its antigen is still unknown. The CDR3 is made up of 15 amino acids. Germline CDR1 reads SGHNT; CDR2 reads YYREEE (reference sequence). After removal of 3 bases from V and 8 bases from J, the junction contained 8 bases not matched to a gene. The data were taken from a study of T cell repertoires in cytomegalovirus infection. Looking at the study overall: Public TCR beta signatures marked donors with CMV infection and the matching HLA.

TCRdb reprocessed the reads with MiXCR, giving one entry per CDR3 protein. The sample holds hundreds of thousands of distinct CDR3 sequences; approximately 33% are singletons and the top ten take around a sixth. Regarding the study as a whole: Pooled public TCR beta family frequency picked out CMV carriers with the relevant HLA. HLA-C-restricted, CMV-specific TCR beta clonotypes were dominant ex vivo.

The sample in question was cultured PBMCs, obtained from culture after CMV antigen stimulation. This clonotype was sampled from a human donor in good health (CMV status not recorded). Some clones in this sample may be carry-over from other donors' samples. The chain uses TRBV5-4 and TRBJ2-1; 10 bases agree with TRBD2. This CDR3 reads CASSSGAGGNDEQFF. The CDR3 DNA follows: TGTGCCAGCAGCTCGGGAGCGGGAGGGAATGATGAGCAGTTCTTC.